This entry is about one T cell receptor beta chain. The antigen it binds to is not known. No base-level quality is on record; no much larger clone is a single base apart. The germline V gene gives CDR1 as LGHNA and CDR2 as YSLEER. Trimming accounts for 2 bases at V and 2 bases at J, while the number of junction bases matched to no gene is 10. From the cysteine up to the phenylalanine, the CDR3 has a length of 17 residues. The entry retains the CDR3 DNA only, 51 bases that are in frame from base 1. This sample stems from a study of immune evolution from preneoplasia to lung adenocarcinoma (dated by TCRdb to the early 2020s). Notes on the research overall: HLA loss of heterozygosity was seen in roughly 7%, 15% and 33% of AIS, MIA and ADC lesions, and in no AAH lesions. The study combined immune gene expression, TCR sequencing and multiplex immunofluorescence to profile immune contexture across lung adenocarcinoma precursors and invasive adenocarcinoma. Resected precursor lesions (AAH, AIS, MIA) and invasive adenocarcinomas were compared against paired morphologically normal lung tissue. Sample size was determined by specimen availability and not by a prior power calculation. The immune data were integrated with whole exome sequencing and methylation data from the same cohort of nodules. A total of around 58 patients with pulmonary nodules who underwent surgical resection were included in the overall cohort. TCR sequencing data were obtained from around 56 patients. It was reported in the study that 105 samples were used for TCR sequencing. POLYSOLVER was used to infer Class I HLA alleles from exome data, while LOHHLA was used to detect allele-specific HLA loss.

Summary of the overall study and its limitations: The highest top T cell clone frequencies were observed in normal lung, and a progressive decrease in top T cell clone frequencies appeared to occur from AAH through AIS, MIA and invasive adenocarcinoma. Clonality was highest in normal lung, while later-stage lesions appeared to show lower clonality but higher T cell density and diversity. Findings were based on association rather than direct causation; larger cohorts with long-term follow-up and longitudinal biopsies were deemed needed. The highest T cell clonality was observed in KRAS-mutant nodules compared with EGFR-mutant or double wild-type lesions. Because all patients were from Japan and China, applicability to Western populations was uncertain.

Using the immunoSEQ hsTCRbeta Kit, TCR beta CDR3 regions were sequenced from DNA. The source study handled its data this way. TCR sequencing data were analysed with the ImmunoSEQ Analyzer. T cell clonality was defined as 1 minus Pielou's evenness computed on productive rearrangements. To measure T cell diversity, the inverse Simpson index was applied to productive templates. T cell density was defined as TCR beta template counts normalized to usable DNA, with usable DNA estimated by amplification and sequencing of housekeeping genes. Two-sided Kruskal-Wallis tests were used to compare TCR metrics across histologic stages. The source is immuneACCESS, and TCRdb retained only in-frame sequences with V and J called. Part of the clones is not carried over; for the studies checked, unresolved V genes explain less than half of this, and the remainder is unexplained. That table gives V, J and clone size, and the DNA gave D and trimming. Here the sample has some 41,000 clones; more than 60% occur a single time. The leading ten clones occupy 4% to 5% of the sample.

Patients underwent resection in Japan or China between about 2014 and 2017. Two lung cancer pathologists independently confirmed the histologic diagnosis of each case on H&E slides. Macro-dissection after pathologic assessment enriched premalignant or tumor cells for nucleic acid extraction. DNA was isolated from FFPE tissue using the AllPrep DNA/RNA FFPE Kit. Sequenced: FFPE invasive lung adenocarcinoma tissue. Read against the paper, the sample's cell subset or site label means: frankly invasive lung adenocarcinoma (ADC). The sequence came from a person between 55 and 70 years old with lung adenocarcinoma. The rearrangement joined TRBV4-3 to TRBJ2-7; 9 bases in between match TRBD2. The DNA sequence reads TGCGCCAGCAGCCAAATTCCTAGCGGGACATTTGCCTACGAGCAGTACTTC. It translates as CASSQIPSGTFAYEQYF.